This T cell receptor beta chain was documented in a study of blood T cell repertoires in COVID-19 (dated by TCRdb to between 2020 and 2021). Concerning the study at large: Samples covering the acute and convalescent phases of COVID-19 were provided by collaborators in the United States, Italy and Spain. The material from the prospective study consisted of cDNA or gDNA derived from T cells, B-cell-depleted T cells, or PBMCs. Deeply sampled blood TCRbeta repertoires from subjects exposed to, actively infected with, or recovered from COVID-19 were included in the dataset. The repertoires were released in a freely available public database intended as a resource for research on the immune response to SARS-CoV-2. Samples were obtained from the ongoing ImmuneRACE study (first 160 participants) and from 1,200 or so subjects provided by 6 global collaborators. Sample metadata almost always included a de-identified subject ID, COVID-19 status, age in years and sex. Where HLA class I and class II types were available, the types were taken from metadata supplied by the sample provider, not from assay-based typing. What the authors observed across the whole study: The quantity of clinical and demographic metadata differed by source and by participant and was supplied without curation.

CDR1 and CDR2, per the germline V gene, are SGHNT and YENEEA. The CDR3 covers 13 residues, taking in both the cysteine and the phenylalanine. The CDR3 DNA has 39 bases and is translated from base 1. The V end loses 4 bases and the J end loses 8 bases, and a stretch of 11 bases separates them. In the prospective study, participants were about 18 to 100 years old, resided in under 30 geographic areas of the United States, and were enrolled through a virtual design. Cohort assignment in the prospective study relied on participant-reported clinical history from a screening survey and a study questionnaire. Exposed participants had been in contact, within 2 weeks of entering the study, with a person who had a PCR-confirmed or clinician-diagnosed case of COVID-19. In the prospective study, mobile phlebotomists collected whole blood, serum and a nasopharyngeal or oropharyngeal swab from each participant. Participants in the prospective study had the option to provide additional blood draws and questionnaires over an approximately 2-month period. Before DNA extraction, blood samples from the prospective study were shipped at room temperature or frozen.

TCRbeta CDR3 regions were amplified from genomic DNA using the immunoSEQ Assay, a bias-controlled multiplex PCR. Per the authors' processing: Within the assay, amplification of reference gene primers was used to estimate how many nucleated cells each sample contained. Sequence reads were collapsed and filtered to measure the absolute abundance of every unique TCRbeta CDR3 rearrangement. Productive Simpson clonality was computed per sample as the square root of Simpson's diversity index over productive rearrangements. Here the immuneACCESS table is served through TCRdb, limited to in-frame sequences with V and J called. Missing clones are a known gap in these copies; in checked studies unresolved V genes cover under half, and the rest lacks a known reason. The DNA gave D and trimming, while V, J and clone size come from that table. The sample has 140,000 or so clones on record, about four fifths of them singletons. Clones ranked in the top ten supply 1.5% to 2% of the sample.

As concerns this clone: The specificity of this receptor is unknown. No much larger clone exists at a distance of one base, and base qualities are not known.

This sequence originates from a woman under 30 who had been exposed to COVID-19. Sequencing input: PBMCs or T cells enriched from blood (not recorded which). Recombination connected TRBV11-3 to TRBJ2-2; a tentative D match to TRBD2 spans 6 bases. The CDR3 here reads CASSSPGEGELFF. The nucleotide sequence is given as TGTGCCAGCAGCTCCCCGGGAGAGGGGGAGCTGTTTTTT.